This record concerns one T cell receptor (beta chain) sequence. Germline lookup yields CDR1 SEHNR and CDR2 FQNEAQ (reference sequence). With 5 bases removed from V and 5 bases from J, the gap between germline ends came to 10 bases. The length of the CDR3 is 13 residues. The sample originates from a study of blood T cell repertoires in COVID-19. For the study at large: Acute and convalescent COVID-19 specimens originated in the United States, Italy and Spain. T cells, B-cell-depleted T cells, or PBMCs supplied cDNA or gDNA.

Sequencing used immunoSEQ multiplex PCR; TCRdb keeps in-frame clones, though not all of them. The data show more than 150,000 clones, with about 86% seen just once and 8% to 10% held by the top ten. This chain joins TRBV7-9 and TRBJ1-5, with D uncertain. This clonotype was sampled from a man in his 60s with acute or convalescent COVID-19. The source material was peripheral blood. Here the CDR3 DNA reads TGTGCCAGCAGCCCGCGAGCGGATCAGCCCCAGCATTTT. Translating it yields CASSPRADQPQHF.